A single sample is the source of the 24 T cell receptor beta chains below, sequenced in a study of cytomegalovirus exposure and HLA in healthy donors (TCRdb year 2017). Library preparation employed the immunoSEQ multiplex PCR assay. For the multiplex PCR, a mixture combining 60 forward primers for TCR Vbeta segments and 13 reverse primers for TCR Jbeta segments was used. This is the immuneACCESS table as TCRdb keeps it, with only in-frame sequences that have V and J called. A part of the clones is gone; compared with another copy, unresolved V genes explain less than half, and the rest is unexplained. The sample yields roughly 100,000 clones; around 77% were counted once. The ten most abundant clones make up under 4.5% of the sample. Material for sequencing was PBMCs. Receptors were obtained from a middle-aged man in good health and CMV-seropositive.

The chain uses TRBV5-1 and TRBJ2-1; 10 bases line up with TRBD2. Germline CDR1 reads SGHRS; CDR2 reads YFSETQ. The CDR3 contains 16 residues. J gave up 7 bases and V 0 bases, and 7 bases lay outside the gene matches. For the CDR3, the DNA is TGCGCCAGCAGCTTGGATCTAGCGGGAGCCGGGAATGAGCAGTTCTTC. Residues: CASSLDLAGAGNEQFF.

The rearrangement joins TRBV7-9 to TRBJ1-5, with a possible D match to TRBD1 (5 bases). The germline V and J ends were trimmed by 5 bases and 2 bases, with 10 bases remaining between them. The CDR3 is made up of 14 amino acids. Germline loops: CDR1 SEHNR, CDR2 FQNEAQ (reference sequence). CDR3 sequence reads: CASSPEGGNQPQHF. The DNA of the CDR3 is TGTGCCAGCAGCCCCGAAGGGGGCAATCAGCCCCAGCATTTT.

The CDR3 loop reads CASSSAGVGEQYF. DNA of the CDR3: TGTGCCAGCAGTTCTGCGGGAGTAGGAGAGCAGTACTTC. The chain links TRBV28 to TRBJ2-7, with 7 bases matching TRBD2. The J segment lost 7 bases and the V segment lost 4 bases, leaving 7 bases of the junction unmatched. The CDR3 extends over 13 amino acids. Germline assignment: CDR1 MDHEN and CDR2 SYDVKM.

CDR3 DNA: TGTGCCAGCAGCTTAGGGACTAGCGGGAGTTCAGATACGCAGTATTTT. It codes for CASSLGTSGSSDTQYF. V gene TRBV11-1 combines with J gene TRBJ2-3; the match to TRBD2 covers 13 bases. The CDR3 is 16 residues long. CDR1 and CDR2 from the germline V gene are SGHAT and FQDESV (reference sequence). V dropped 1 base and J dropped 4; count of bases not matched to a gene: 2.

The chain uses TRBV19 and TRBJ1-2; 9 bases align to TRBD1. Germline CDR1 and CDR2: LNHDA and SQIVND (reference sequence). V was clipped by 3 bases and J by 4 bases; unmatched bases: 15. The CDR3 runs 18 residues. The CDR3 spells CASSMLGTGPITGYGYTF. The CDR3 DNA is TGTGCCAGTAGTATGTTAGGGACAGGGCCGATAACGGGCTATGGCTACACCTTC.

CDR3 in amino acids: CASSRIVAMRETQYF. The CDR3 DNA reads as TGCGCCAGCAGTCGGATTGTCGCTATGCGGGAGACCCAGTACTTC. The chain joins TRBV10-1 to TRBJ2-5; no reliable D call. CDR3 length equals 15 residues. Germline V gives CDR1 WNHNN, CDR2 SYGVQD (reference sequence). V lost 5 bases and J 5 bases, leaving 18 bases between the germline ends.

About this clone itself: Germline is not matched at one junction end, which may reflect a read error. V usage is TRBV9 and J usage is TRBJ1-5; maybe TRBD1 (5 bases). The V gene's germline CDR1 is SGDLS and CDR2 YYNGEE. CDR3 size: 16 residues. The CDR3 protein is CASSVGGSGAGWPRHF. The DNA of the CDR3 is TGTGCCAGCAGCGTAGGGGGATCTGGGGCGGGATGGCCCCGGCATTTT.

The chain links TRBV7-8 to TRBJ2-7; D gene ambiguous. This CDR3 is built from 13 residues. Trimming cost V 1 base and J 3 bases, with 7 bases left between them. CDR1 SGHVS and CDR2 FQNEAQ come from the germline V gene. Here the CDR3 DNA reads TGTGCCAGCAGCTTAGACACCCTCTACGAGCAGTACTTC. This codes for CASSLDTLYEQYF.

The rearrangement links TRBV6-4 to TRBJ2-1; 13 positions match TRBD2. V shed 5 bases, J shed 7 bases, and the junction held 5 bases outside the gene matches. Germline CDR1 is MRHNA and CDR2 is SNTAGT. The CDR3 length is 15 residues. This chain's CDR3 is CASSRTSGSSNEQFF. Here the CDR3 DNA reads TGTGCCAGCAGTAGGACTAGCGGGAGTTCGAATGAGCAGTTCTTC.

This chain uses TRBV29-1 with TRBJ1-1; D gene unclear. The V end was cut by 5 bases, the J end by 8 bases, with 9 bases between. The CDR3 spans 10 residues. From germline, CDR1 is SQVTM and CDR2 ANQGSEA. The CDR3 is CSVRVREAFF. CDR3 coding DNA: TGCAGCGTTCGGGTTCGAGAAGCTTTCTTT. Full variable domain (outside the CDR3, taken from reference TRBV29-1 and TRBJ1-1): SAVISQKPSRDICQRGTSLTIQCQVDSQVTMMFWYRQQPGQSLTLIATANQGSEATYESGFVIDKFPISRPNLTFSTLTVSNMSPEDSSIYLCSVRVREAFFGQGTRLTVV.

This clone came up a few times. The CDR3: CASSLVASTDTQYF. CDR3 nucleotide sequence: TGTGCCAGCAGCTTAGTGGCCAGCACAGATACGCAGTATTTT. V usage is TRBV7-2 and J usage is TRBJ2-3; D gene uncertain. This CDR3 spans 14 amino acids. The ends were cut back, 1 base at V and 0 bases at J, with 5 bases in the middle. CDR1 and CDR2 from the germline V gene are SGHTA and FQGNSA.

The J gene is TRBJ2-2, the V gene TRBV28; D possibly corresponds to TRBD1 (5 bases). The CDR3 sequence is 15 residues long. Trimming took off 6 bases at V and 2 bases at J, with 13 bases between the two ends. In germline, CDR1 is MDHEN, CDR2 SYDVKM. The CDR3 DNA sequence: TGTGCCAGCAGACCAGGACAAATCAACACCGGGGAGCTGTTTTTT. It is translated as CASRPGQINTGELFF.

The V call is TRBV5-1, the J call TRBJ1-4; a weak D match, TRBD1 (5 bases). There are 15 residues in the CDR3. The V and J ends lost 4 bases and 7 bases respectively, with 17 bases between them. The germline V gene has CDR1 SGHRS and CDR2 YFSETQ. The CDR3 nucleotides read TGCGCCAGCAGCCTTCGGGGGATGAAGGGTGAAAAACTGTTTTTT. Amino acids: CASSLRGMKGEKLFF.

This chain links TRBV29-1 with TRBJ1-2; the match to TRBD1 covers 8 bases. From germline, CDR1 is SQVTM and CDR2 ANQGSEA. J gave up 8 bases and V 6 bases, and 11 bases lay outside the gene matches. The CDR3 extends over 13 amino acids. CDR3 DNA sequence: TGCAGCGTCTATAGGCAGGGGGCTAGAGGCTACACCTTC. Its protein is CSVYRQGARGYTF.

The chain joins TRBV5-4 to TRBJ2-2; a weak D match, TRBD2 (5 bases). Germline loops: CDR1 SGHNT, CDR2 YYREEE (reference sequence). The ends were cut back, 4 bases at V and 1 base at J, with 14 bases in the middle. CDR3 length: 16 residues. The CDR3 DNA follows: TGTGCCAGCAGCCGAGAGCGGACCCAGAACACCGGGGAGCTGTTTTTT. Its translation: CASSRERTQNTGELFF.

The chain couples TRBV19 to TRBJ2-5; no definite D call. The CDR3 is 13 amino acids. Trimming shortened V by 8 bases and J by 3 bases, and 13 bases separated the two germline ends. CDR1 is LNHDA and CDR2 is SQIVND in the germline V gene (reference sequence). The DNA of the CDR3 is TGTGCCAGTTCTTCTAGTTTAAAAGAGACCCAGTACTTC. Translated, it gives CASSSSLKETQYF.

V gene TRBV7-8 combines with J gene TRBJ2-3, with TRBD2 identical over 7 bases. With V trimmed by 1 base and J by 4 bases, 5 bases remained unmatched. CDR1 and CDR2 from the germline V gene are SGHVS and FQNEAQ. This CDR3 has 15 amino acids. CDR3 sequence (DNA): TGTGCCAGCAGCTTAGGTCTAGCGGCAGCAGATACGCAGTATTTT. It encodes CASSLGLAAADTQYF.

The chain has TRBV21-1 and TRBJ1-1. TRBV21-1 is termed a pseudogene. This CDR3 is 15 amino acids long. In nucleotides, the CDR3 is TGTGCCAGCAGCAAAGGAGGCGTACCGAACACTGAAGCTTTCTTT. Protein: CASSKGGVPNTEAFF.

V is TRBV6-5 and J is TRBJ1-1, with no clear D. The V end was cut by 4 bases, the J end by 0 bases, with 12 bases between. The CDR3 runs to 15 residues. Per germline, CDR1 MNHEY and CDR2 SVGAGI. The CDR3 protein is CASSSALPMNTEAFF. The DNA of the CDR3 is TGTGCCAGCAGTTCAGCGCTTCCCATGAACACTGAAGCTTTCTTT.

This chain links TRBV7-9 with TRBJ2-5, with TRBD2 matching 8 bases. CDR1 and CDR2 (germline): SEHNR, FQNEAQ (reference sequence). This CDR3 contains 15 residues. The junction had 16 bases not matched to a gene; V was cut back by 5 bases and J by 11 bases. The CDR3 bases are TGTGCCAGCAGCCCCACCACAGGGTCCGGGGGGGAGCAGTACTTC. Translating it yields CASSPTTGSGGEQYF. The full variable domain, its missing parts supplied by reference TRBV7-9 and TRBJ2-5, is DTGVSQNPRHKITKRGQNVTFRCDPISEHNRLYWYRQTLGQGPEFLTYFQNEAQLEKSRLLSDRFSAERPKGSFSTLEIQRTEQGDSAMYLCASSPTTGSGGEQYFGPGTRLLVL.

V usage is TRBV18 and J usage is TRBJ2-1; 9 nucleotides align to TRBD1. Trimming removed 2 bases from V and 4 bases from J; junction bases left unmatched: 3. The germline V gene has CDR1 KGHSH and CDR2 LQKENI. The CDR3 contains 15 residues. The CDR3, as DNA: TGTGCCAGCTCACCATTGGACAGGGGTTACAATGAGCAGTTCTTC. As protein: CASSPLDRGYNEQFF.

This chain links TRBV6-5 with TRBJ2-5, with a tentative D call TRBD2 (5 bases). Germline values: CDR1 MNHEY, CDR2 SVGAGI. Deletions cut 8 bases from V and 4 bases from J, with 17 bases between. The CDR3 loop spans 14 amino acids. The CDR3 DNA reads TGTGCCAGCGGAAGAAGAGGGTTAGGAGAGACCCAGTACTTC. Translated, it gives CASGRRGLGETQYF.

In its sample, this clone was seen once. The junction departs from the called germline gene at one end, perhaps through a read error. The gene calls are TRBV7-9 and TRBJ2-1, with D maybe TRBD1 (8 bases). In germline, CDR1 is SEHNR, CDR2 FQNEAQ (reference sequence). The CDR3 runs to 13 residues. The CDR3 is CSSSEQGGNEQFF. CDR3 in DNA: TGTTCCAGCAGCGAACAGGGGGGGAATGAGCAGTTCTTC. Together with reference TRBV7-9 and TRBJ2-1, the CDR3 gives the full variable domain: DTGVSQNPRHKITKRGQNVTFRCDPISEHNRLYWYRQTLGQGPEFLTYFQNEAQLEKSRLLSDRFSAERPKGSFSTLEIQRTEQGDSAMYLCSSSEQGGNEQFFGPGTRLTVL.

This chain uses TRBV2 with TRBJ2-1, with D possibly TRBD2 on 5 matching bases. CDR1 SNHLY and CDR2 FYNNEI come from the germline V gene. V dropped 1 base and J dropped 7 bases, with 23 bases sitting between them. The CDR3 is 18 residues long. The CDR3 bases are TGTGCCAGCAGTGAAGTCAACGGCGGGTCTAGTGAGAAGAATGAGCAGTTCTTC. Translating it yields CASSEVNGGSSEKNEQFF.